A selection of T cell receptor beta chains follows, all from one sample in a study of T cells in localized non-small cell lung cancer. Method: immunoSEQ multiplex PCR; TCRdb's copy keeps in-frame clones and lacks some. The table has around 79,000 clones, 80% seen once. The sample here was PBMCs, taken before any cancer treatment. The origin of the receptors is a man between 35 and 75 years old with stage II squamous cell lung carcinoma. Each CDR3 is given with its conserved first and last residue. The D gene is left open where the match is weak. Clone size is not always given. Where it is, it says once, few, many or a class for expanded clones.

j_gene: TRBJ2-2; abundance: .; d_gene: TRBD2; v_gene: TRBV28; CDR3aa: CASRRGSRELFF; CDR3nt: TGTGCCAGCAGGCGGGGGAGTAGGGAGCTGTTTTTT
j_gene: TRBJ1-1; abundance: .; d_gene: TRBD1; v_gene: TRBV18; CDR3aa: CASSLYQVAGGGRNTEAFF; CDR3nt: TGTGCCAGCTCTCTCTACCAGGTGGCAGGGGGTGGCCGCAACACTGAAGCTTTCTTT
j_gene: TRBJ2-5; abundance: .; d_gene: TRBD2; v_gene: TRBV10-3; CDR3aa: CAISGPTSGGPQETQYF; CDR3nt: TGTGCCATCAGTGGTCCCACTAGCGGGGGGCCCCAAGAGACCCAGTACTTC
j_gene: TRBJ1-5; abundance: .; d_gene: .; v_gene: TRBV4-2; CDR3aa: CASSQESRNFDQPQHF; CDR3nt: TGTGCCAGCAGCCAAGAGAGCCGGAATTTTGATCAGCCCCAGCATTTT
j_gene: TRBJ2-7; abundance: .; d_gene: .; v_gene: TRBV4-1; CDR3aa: CASSQEGARTYYEQYF; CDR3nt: TGCGCCAGCAGCCAAGAGGGGGCAAGAACCTATTACGAGCAGTACTTC
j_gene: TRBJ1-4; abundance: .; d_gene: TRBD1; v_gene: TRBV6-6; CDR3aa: CASTNTRGGEEKLFF; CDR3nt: TGTGCCAGCACCAACACTCGAGGGGGCGAAGAAAAACTGTTTTTT
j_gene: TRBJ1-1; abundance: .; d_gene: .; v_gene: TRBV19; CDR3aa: CASMHADRRNTEAFF; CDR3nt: TGTGCCAGTATGCACGCAGACAGACGGAACACTGAAGCTTTCTTT
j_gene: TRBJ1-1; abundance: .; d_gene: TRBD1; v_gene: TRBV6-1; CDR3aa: CASSLRTGANTEAFF; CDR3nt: TGTGCCAGCAGTCTCAGGACAGGGGCGAACACTGAAGCTTTCTTT
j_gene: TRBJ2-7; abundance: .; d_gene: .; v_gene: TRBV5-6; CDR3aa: CASSGLNRDEQYF; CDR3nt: TGTGCCAGCAGCGGGCTCAACAGGGACGAGCAGTACTTC
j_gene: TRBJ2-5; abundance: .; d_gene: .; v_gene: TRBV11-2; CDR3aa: CASSLAFGHQETQYF; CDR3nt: TGTGCCAGCAGCTTAGCGTTCGGACACCAAGAGACCCAGTACTTC
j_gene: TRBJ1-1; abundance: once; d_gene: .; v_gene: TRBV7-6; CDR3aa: CASSLDFRTEAFF; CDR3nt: TGTGCCAGCAGCTTAGACTTTAGGACTGAAGCTTTCTTT
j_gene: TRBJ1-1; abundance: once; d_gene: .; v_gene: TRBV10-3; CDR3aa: CAIGGGNTEAFF; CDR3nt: TGTGCCATCGGGGGGGGGAACACTGAAGCTTTCTTT
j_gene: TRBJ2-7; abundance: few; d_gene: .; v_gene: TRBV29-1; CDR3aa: CSALGPNSYEQYF; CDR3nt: TGCAGCGCGCTGGGACCAAACTCCTACGAGCAGTACTTC
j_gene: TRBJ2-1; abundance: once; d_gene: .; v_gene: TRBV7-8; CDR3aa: CASRPRGSGNEQFF; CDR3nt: TGTGCCAGCAGGCCCCGGGGGAGCGGGAATGAGCAGTTCTTC
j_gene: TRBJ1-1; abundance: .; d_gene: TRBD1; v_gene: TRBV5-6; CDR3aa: CASSLATGMRTEAFF; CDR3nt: TGTGCCAGCAGCTTGGCGACAGGGATGAGAACTGAAGCTTTCTTT
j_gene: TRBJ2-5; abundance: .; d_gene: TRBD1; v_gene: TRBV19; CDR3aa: CASSIVGQGAGETQYF; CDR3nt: TGTGCCAGTAGTATAGTGGGACAGGGGGCAGGGGAGACCCAGTACTTC
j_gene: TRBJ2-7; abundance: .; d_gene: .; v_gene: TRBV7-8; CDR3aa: CASSLESRRNEQYF; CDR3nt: TGTGCCAGCAGCTTAGAGTCACGGAGGAACGAGCAGTACTTC
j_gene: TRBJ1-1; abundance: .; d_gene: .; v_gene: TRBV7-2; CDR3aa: CASSPYGANTEAFF; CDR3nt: TGTGCCAGCAGCCCCTATGGGGCTAACACTGAAGCTTTCTTT
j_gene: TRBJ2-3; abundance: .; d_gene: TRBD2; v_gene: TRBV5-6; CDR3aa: CASSLPAGGTQYF; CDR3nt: TGTGCCAGCAGCTTGCCCGCGGGAGGTACGCAGTATTTT
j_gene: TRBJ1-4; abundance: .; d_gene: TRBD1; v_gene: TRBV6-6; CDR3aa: CASSQGAANEKLFF; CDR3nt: TGTGCCAGCAGCCAGGGGGCGGCTAATGAAAAACTGTTTTTT
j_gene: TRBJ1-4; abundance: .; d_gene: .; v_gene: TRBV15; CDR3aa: CATSRVASEKLFF; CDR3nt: TGTGCCACCAGCAGAGTTGCGAGTGAAAAACTGTTTTTT
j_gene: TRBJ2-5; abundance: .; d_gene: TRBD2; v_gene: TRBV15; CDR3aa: CATSRGAQASGRRETQYF; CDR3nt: TGTGCCACCAGCAGGGGGGCCCAAGCTAGCGGGAGGAGAGAGACCCAGTACTTC
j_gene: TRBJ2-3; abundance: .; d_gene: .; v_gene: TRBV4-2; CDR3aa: CASGSLGGTDTQYF; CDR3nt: TGTGCCAGCGGATCGTTGGGGGGAACAGATACGCAGTATTTT
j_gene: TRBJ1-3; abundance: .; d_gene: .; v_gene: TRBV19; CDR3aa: CASSIRNTIYF; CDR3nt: TGTGCCAGTAGTATTAGAAACACCATATATTTT